Presented here are 25 T cell receptor beta chains from one specimen sequenced in a study of T-cell memory formation after mild COVID-19. TCRdb used MiXCR to reprocess the 5' RACE reads, holding one entry per CDR3 protein. This sample carries a few hundred thousand distinct CDR3 sequences, roughly 15% of them seen once, and the ten largest clones take under 25%. The sample consisted of PBMCs or a T cell subset sorted from them (not recorded which). These receptors came from a young man who had mild COVID-19 (a few samples of this study predate the infection). Cell type and time point are not known.

This clonotype was detected a few times. The chain combines TRBV20-1 with TRBJ1-1; the D gene is possibly TRBD1 (6 bases). Per germline, CDR1 DFQATT and CDR2 SNEGSKA (reference sequence). There are 12 residues in the CDR3. The DNA of the CDR3 is TGCAGCGCAAGACAGGAGCCTTTAGGGGCTTTCTTT. It specifies CSARQEPLGAFF.

This clonotype was counted only a few times. Germline is not matched at one junction end, which may reflect a read error. The V call is TRBV3-1, the J call TRBJ1-1, with 8 bases that match TRBD1. Germline values: CDR1 LGHDT, CDR2 YNNKEL (reference sequence). This CDR3 contains 13 residues. CDR3 nucleotide sequence: TGTGCCAGCAGCGCCCGGACAGGGTCGGAGTGGCGCTTT. This translates into CASSARTGSEWRF.

The genes are TRBV6-2 or TRBV6-3 and TRBJ1-2, with TRBD1 as a possible D gene (5 bases). The CDR3 loop spans 13 amino acids. Germline V gives CDR1 MNHEY, CDR2 SVGEGT. The V gene lost 2 bases and the J gene lost 7 bases, with 11 bases spanning the gap. The CDR3 protein is CASSYQGEAGYTF. The CDR3 bases are TGTGCCAGCAGTTACCAAGGGGAGGCTGGCTACACCTTC.

In this sample, this clonotype turned up many times. The chain uses TRBV7-2 and TRBJ1-1, with 7 nucleotides matching TRBD1. From germline, CDR1 is SGHTA and CDR2 FQGNSA. V shed 6 bases and J 5 bases; nucleotides not matched to a gene: 6. This CDR3 comprises 13 residues. The CDR3 DNA follows: TGTGCCAGCAGTCGACAGGGTGGAACTGAAGCTTTCTTT. It encodes CASSRQGGTEAFF. Combining the CDR3 with reference TRBV7-2 and TRBJ1-1 gives the whole variable domain GAGVSQSPSNKVTEKGKDVELRCDPISGHTALYWYRQSLGQGLEFLIYFQGNSAPDKSGLPSDRFSAERTGGSVSTLTIQRTQQEDSAVYLCASSRQGGTEAFFGQGTRLTVV.

This clonotype has a handful of counts. J is TRBJ1-2 and V is TRBV5-1, with TRBD1 matching over 7 bases. The CDR3 runs 15 residues. Losses at the gene ends were 3 bases for V and 1 base for J; bases not matched to a gene: 6. Looked up from germline, CDR1 is SGHRS and CDR2 is YFSETQ. CDR3 nucleotides: TGCGCCAGCAGCTACACTCGGGACAGTAACTATGGCTACACCTTC. Translating it yields CASSYTRDSNYGYTF.

This clonotype was observed a handful of times. The rearrangement joins TRBV6-1 to TRBJ2-7; 10 bases agree with TRBD1. Germline trimming cut 4 bases from V and 5 bases from J; bases unmatched to any gene: 5. The CDR3 length is 14 residues. Germline CDR1 is MNHNS and CDR2 is SASEGT. For the CDR3, the DNA is TGTGCCAGCAGTGGACGGACAGGGGGGCACGAGCAGTACTTC. This gives the protein CASSGRTGGHEQYF.

The chain links TRBV6-5 to TRBJ1-2; D might be TRBD1 (5 bases). Trimming shortened V by 6 bases and J by 8 bases, and 19 bases separated the two germline ends. Germline CDR1 is MNHEY and CDR2 is SVGAGI. The length of the CDR3 is 14 residues. CDR3 protein: CASRKRGLGDGYTF. CDR3 nucleotide sequence: TGTGCCAGCAGAAAGAGGGGCCTCGGCGACGGCTACACCTTC.

The chain combines TRBV20-1 with TRBJ1-5; tentatively, D is TRBD1 (6 bases). The length of the CDR3 is 15 residues. With 0 bases removed from V and 7 bases from J, the gap between germline ends came to 16 bases. Looked up from germline, CDR1 is DFQATT and CDR2 is SNEGSKA (reference sequence). The CDR3 nucleotides are TGCAGTGCTAGAGATACCAAAACAGGGTTGCAGCCCCAGCATTTT. Amino acid sequence: CSARDTKTGLQPQHF.

This chain uses TRBV6-4 with TRBJ2-1, with D tentatively TRBD1 (5 bases). The CDR3 has 14 amino acids. Germline loops: CDR1 MRHNA, CDR2 SNTAGT. Trimming left V 3 bases short and J 4 bases short, with 10 bases between. CDR3: CASSEDKGYNEQFF. CDR3 sequence (DNA): TGTGCCAGCAGTGAGGACAAAGGGTACAATGAGCAGTTCTTC.

This clonotype appeared many times. The chain is built from TRBV6-6 and TRBJ1-1; 8 bases agree with TRBD1. The CDR3 length is 15 residues. V lost 5 bases to trimming and J lost 4 bases; unmatched junction nucleotides: 9. CDR1 and CDR2 (germline): MNHNY, SVGAGI (reference sequence). The CDR3 DNA follows: TGTGCCAGCAGTCCCCGGACAGGGTTGGGCACTGAAGCTTTCTTT. Amino acid sequence: CASSPRTGLGTEAFF.

This clonotype occurred a few times. The J gene is TRBJ1-5, the V gene TRBV27, with a weak D call TRBD1 (5 bases). Germline V gene data show CDR1 as MNHEY and CDR2 as SMNVEV (reference sequence). This CDR3 contains 15 residues. Trimming took off 1 base at V and 6 bases at J, with 13 bases between the two ends. The CDR3: CASSLFGAGSQPQHF. The CDR3 coding sequence is TGTGCCAGCAGTTTATTTGGGGCAGGGAGTCAGCCCCAGCATTTT.

This clonotype was recorded a few times. The chain uses TRBV20-1 and TRBJ2-1, with D hard to call. The CDR3 length is 12 residues. Trimming cost V 2 bases and J 7 bases, with 9 bases left between them. Germline lookup yields CDR1 DFQATT and CDR2 SNEGSKA (reference sequence). In DNA form, the CDR3 reads TGCAGTGCTAGATCCGGTCTAAATGAGCAGTTCTTC. Translating gives CSARSGLNEQFF.

The chain carries TRBV9 and TRBJ2-1; the match to TRBD2 covers 9 bases. The CDR3 length is 18 residues. The germline gives CDR1 SGDLS, CDR2 YYNGEE. The V and J ends lost 3 bases and 2 bases, in that order; junction bases with no gene match: 12. CDR3 DNA sequence: TGTGCCAGCAGCGCACTCGGCGGGGGGGCGGGCGCCTACAATGAGCAGTTCTTC. Translated: CASSALGGGAGAYNEQFF. The full variable domain, rest sourced from reference TRBV9 and TRBJ2-1, is DSGVTQTPKHLITATGQRVTLRCSPRSGDLSVYWYQQSLDQGLQFLIQYYNGEERAKGNILERFSAQQFPDLHSELNLSSLELGDSALYFCASSALGGGAGAYNEQFFGPGTRLTVL.

This chain joins TRBV10-3 and TRBJ1-1, with D unresolved. From germline, CDR1 is ENHRY and CDR2 SYGVKD. V lost 8 bases and J 0 bases, leaving 10 bases between the germline ends. This CDR3 contains 13 residues. The CDR3 sequence is CAILDRLNTEAFF. In nucleotides, the CDR3 is TGTGCCATCCTGGACCGGCTGAACACTGAAGCTTTCTTT.

The chain recombines TRBV5-1 with TRBJ1-1; 9 bases align to TRBD1. The germline V gene encodes CDR1 SGHRS and CDR2 YFSETQ. The CDR3 totals 14 residues. V was pared by 4 bases and J by 3 bases, with 4 bases of the junction left unmatched. The CDR3 loop is CASSTTGGHTEAFF. The CDR3 DNA follows: TGCGCCAGCAGCACTACAGGGGGCCACACTGAAGCTTTCTTT.

This clonotype has more than one count but fewer than ten. The J gene is TRBJ2-5, the V gene TRBV20-1; a possible D gene is TRBD2 (5 bases). Trimming shortened V by 2 bases and J by 3 bases, and 13 bases separated the two germline ends. Germline CDR1 reads DFQATT; CDR2 reads SNEGSKA (reference sequence). There are 14 residues in the CDR3. The DNA for the CDR3 is TGCAGTGCTAGACTCGGTAGCGCAAAAGAGACCCAGTACTTC. It yields the protein CSARLGSAKETQYF.

This clonotype has more than one count but fewer than ten. The chain couples TRBV4-2 to TRBJ2-7, with TRBD1 matching over 8 bases. The CDR3 spans 17 residues. Per germline, CDR1 LGHNA and CDR2 YNFKEQ. After removal of 0 bases from V and 5 bases from J, the junction contained 12 bases not matched to a gene. CDR3 DNA: TGTGCCAGCAGCCAAGAGGAAGGGACAGGTCTATCTAACGAGCAGTACTTC. This sequence encodes CASSQEEGTGLSNEQYF.

In this sample, this clonotype turned up a few times. The genes are TRBV11-1 and TRBJ2-5; D may be TRBD1 (6 bases). Per germline, CDR1 SGHAT and CDR2 FQDESV (reference sequence). Trimming left V 5 bases short and J 3 bases short, with 10 bases between. CDR3 length: 13 residues. The CDR3 is CASSKHREETQYF. CDR3 DNA: TGTGCCAGCAGCAAACACAGGGAAGAGACCCAGTACTTC.

This clonotype turned up a few times. The chain couples TRBV5-1 to TRBJ1-1; 7 nucleotides align to TRBD1. This CDR3 is 14 amino acids long. J gave up 5 bases and V 0 bases, and 4 bases lay outside the gene matches. The germline CDR1 and CDR2 sequences are SGHRS and YFSETQ. In DNA, the CDR3 is TGCGCCAGCAGCTTGGCAGGGGGTGGAACTGAAGCTTTCTTT. Amino acids: CASSLAGGGTEAFF.

Turning to this clonotype: A read error may produce the germline difference seen at one junction end. The chain has TRBV12-3 or TRBV12-4 and TRBJ2-1, with TRBD1 matching over 7 bases. The CDR3 runs to 13 residues. CDR3 protein: CASSWDSYSEQFF. The DNA of the CDR3 is TGTGCCAGCAGTTGGGACAGTTACAGTGAGCAGTTCTTC.

The chain joins TRBV28 to TRBJ1-5; the match to TRBD1 covers 9 bases. Trimming cost V 4 bases and J 4 bases; bases outside gene matches: 8. The germline CDR1 and CDR2 sequences are MDHEN and SYDVKM. This CDR3 comprises 16 residues. In nucleotides, the CDR3 is TGTGCCAGCAGTTCGCCCGGGACAGGGAGAAATCAGCCCCAGCATTTT. Its translation is CASSSPGTGRNQPQHF.

This clonotype occurred many times. V and J are TRBV5-1 and TRBJ2-7; D ambiguous. Trimming left V 0 bases short and J 3 bases short, with 10 bases between. The germline CDR1 and CDR2 sequences are SGHRS and YFSETQ. This CDR3 is 14 amino acids long. The CDR3, as DNA: TGCGCCAGCAGCTTGGCCTCAAGCCTCTACGAGCAGTACTTC. This translates into CASSLASSLYEQYF. Looking up the rest from reference TRBV5-1 and TRBJ2-7 gives the full variable domain: KAGVTQTPRYLIKTRGQQVTLSCSPISGHRSVSWYQQTPGQGLQFLFEYFSETQRNKGNFPGRFSGRQFSNSRSEMNVSTLELGDSALYLCASSLASSLYEQYFGPGTRLTVT.

This clonotype was observed a few times. This sequence joins TRBV12-3 or TRBV12-4 and TRBJ2-1, with 9 bases lining up with TRBD1. The J segment lost 7 bases and the V segment lost 5 bases, leaving 6 bases of the junction unmatched. This CDR3 comprises 14 residues. The CDR3 DNA is TGTGCCAGCAGTCCAACAGGGGGCGGGAATGAGCAGTTCTTC. This gives the protein CASSPTGGGNEQFF.

The CDR3 spells CASSPYSLDTQYF. The DNA for the CDR3 is TGTGCCAGCAGCCCCTACTCCCTAGATACGCAGTATTTT. The J gene is TRBJ2-3, the V gene TRBV7-2; D is unclear. Germline V gene sequence: CDR1 SGHTA, CDR2 FQGNSA. The CDR3 consists of 13 residues. With 5 bases removed from V and 5 bases from J, the gap between germline ends came to 11 bases.

The chain has TRBV7-2 and TRBJ2-5; 8 nucleotides agree with TRBD2. The CDR3 contains 18 residues. Germline V gene data show CDR1 as SGHTA and CDR2 as FQGNSA. J lost 6 bases, V lost 1 base, and 16 bases had no gene match. CDR3 nucleotides: TGTGCCAGCAGCTTAGTGCGGTCCTCCGGGACTAGGGGTCAGACCCAGTACTTC. Amino acid sequence: CASSLVRSSGTRGQTQYF.